These 8 T cell receptor delta chains were sequenced from one sample in a study of γδ T cells in repeated Plasmodium falciparum infection. Vgamma9/Vdelta2+ and Vdelta2-negative gammadelta T cells were flow-sorted from PBMC for bulk sequencing. TCRdb re-processed the multiplex PCR reads via CATT. This table holds 80,000 to 95,000 delta-chain clones, roughly 1.4% found once. Sequencing used gamma-delta T cells from blood. Receptors originate from a pool of human donors (malaria-infected and uninfected, not separated).

The sample holds many counts of this clone. V usage is TRDV1 and J usage is TRDJ1; D gene uncertain. Trimming pared 2 bases from V and 3 bases from J, leaving 10 bases between. The CDR3 extends over 14 amino acids. The germline V gene has CDR1 TSWWSYY and CDR2 QGS. CDR3 amino acids: CALGESDSPDKLIF. CDR3 nucleotides: TGTGCTCTTGGGGAATCGGACTCCCCCGATAAACTCATCTTT.

This clone was counted a few times. This probably arose from a read error, given a far larger clone one base away. This CDR3 is also generated by other DNA sequences in the sample. The V and J genes are TRDV3 and TRDJ1, with 9 positions matching TRDD3. CDR3 length equals 19 residues. V shed 2 bases and J 0 bases; nucleotides not matched to a gene: 19. Germline-derived CDR1 and CDR2 are TVYSNPD and GDNSRS (reference sequence). CDR3 DNA sequence: TGTGCCTTTCGCGGGGGTACCGGGGGATACCGATGGTACACCGATAAACTCATCTTT. This sequence encodes CAFRGGTGGYRWYTDKLIF.

This chain joins TRAV29/DV5 and TRDJ1; D remains unclear. Assignment of the J gene here rests on matching the DNA to germline, because TCRdb gives none. Germline assignment: CDR1 NSMFDY and CDR2 ISSIKDK. This CDR3 has 15 amino acids. V was pared by 1 base and J by 7 bases, with 20 bases between. The DNA of the CDR3 is TGTGCAGCAAGCCGCGGTCACTACAGGAGATTTAAACTCATCTTT. Translation: CAASRGHYRRFKLIF.

This clone was counted between two and nine times. TCRdb's entry gives the protein of a much larger clone, which mismatches this DNA's translation at residue 3, likely from a read error; the protein reported here is translated from the DNA. The chain uses TRDV3 and TRDJ1; D might be TRDD2 or TRDD3, each matching 7 bases. TCRdb offers no J gene call, so here the DNA was matched to germline to obtain one. The CDR3 contains 25 residues. Germline loops: CDR1 TVYSNPD, CDR2 GDNSRS (reference sequence). Trimming took 4 bases from V and 0 from J, leaving 48 bases between them. The CDR3 DNA follows: TGTGCCTCTAGATTTTTCCTACGAAGGGCTGGGGGTTTAACGCCGCCAGGATGGTACACCGATAAACTCATCTTT. It encodes CASRFFLRRAGGLTPPGWYTDKLIF.

With regard to this clone: A far larger clone lies a single base away; this is likely a read error. Other nucleotide sequences from this sample produce the same CDR3. The chain has TRDV2 and TRDJ2, with 9 positions matching TRDD3. Here the J gene came from matching the DNA to germline, since TCRdb omits it. The V and J ends lost 0 bases and 8 bases, in that order; junction bases with no gene match: 6. The CDR3 consists of 15 residues. The germline V gene encodes CDR1 GEAIGNYY and CDR2 EKD. The CDR3: CACDTLGDPTAQLFF. In nucleotides, the CDR3 is TGTGCCTGTGACACCCTGGGGGATCCGACGGCACAACTCTTCTTT.

In its sample, this clone was seen a few times. TCRdb lists the protein of a much larger clone for this DNA, which differs at residue 14, so this is likely a read error; the protein given here is translated from the DNA itself. The gene calls are TRDV2 and TRDJ1; 9 nucleotides match TRDD3. The CDR3 is 18 residues long. Germline V gene sequence: CDR1 GEAIGNYY, CDR2 EKD. In DNA form, the CDR3 reads TGTGCCTGTGATCCCCTTACTGGGGGACGACCGTACACCGGTAAACTCATCTTT. This codes for CACDPLTGGRPYTGKLIF.

This clone was seen a handful of times. The protein that TCRdb holds for this DNA derives from a much larger clone and differs from the translated DNA at residue 11, which likely indicates a read error; the protein shown here is translated from the DNA. The V and J genes are TRDV2 and TRDJ1; 11 bases align to TRDD3. Matching the DNA to germline supplied the J gene, which TCRdb does not give. The length of the CDR3 is 16 residues. V lost 1 base and J lost 1; bases outside the gene matches: 4. Germline V CDR1 and CDR2: GEAIGNYY, EKD. The CDR3 DNA reads as TGTGCCTGTGACACTCTGGGGGATACCACCACCGATAAACTCATCTTT. Its protein is CACDTLGDTTTDKLIF.

As regards this clone: The protein given by TCRdb reflects a much larger clone and differs at residue 10 from this DNA's translation, likely from a read error; the protein shown is the DNA's translation. V gene TRDV2 combines with J gene TRDJ1, with 8 bases matching TRDD3. The J gene is not listed in TCRdb, so it was assigned here from a DNA match to germline. The CDR3 contains 16 residues. V was pared by 0 bases and J by 4 bases, with 9 bases of the junction left unmatched. Germline assignment: CDR1 GEAIGNYY and CDR2 EKD. In nucleotides, the CDR3 is TGTGCCTGTGACACCGAGTCTGGGGGACACCACGATAAACTCATCTTT. Protein: CACDTESGGHHDKLIF.